Following are 28 T cell receptor beta chains from one sample sequenced in a study of blood T cells in healthy people across ages. A second about 6 to 12 cycle PCR used barcoded and J-beta primers. TCRdb re-called the 5' RACE reads through MiXCR, storing one row per CDR3 protein. The sample carries roughly 1 million distinct CDR3 sequences, approximately 26% recorded once. These data were also filed under a second study, of T cells of mothers and their children.

Sequencing was carried out using blood. Receptors were obtained from a girl aged 2 to 10 in good health.

About this clonotype: The junction does not match germline at one end; this may be a read error. The CDR3 DNA reads as TGTGCCAGCAGCAGGGGCGCCTCTGGAAACATCATATATTTT. Translation gives CASSRGASGNIIYF. This chain links TRBV12-3 or TRBV12-4 with TRBJ1-3; a possible D gene is TRBD1 (6 bases). The CDR3 has 14 amino acids.

A few counts support this clonotype. The chain recombines TRBV20-1 with TRBJ2-7; TRBD1 might be the D (5 bases). Germline values: CDR1 DFQATT, CDR2 SNEGSKA (reference sequence). The CDR3 is 13 amino acids. CDR3 in amino acids: CSTPKDTPYEQYF. Here the CDR3 DNA reads TGCAGCACTCCCAAGGACACCCCCTACGAGCAGTACTTC.

The chain carries TRBV20-1 and TRBJ2-5; 12 nucleotides match TRBD2. V shed 6 bases and J 4 bases; nucleotides not matched to a gene: 6. The CDR3 length is 14 residues. Germline values: CDR1 DFQATT, CDR2 SNEGSKA (reference sequence). CDR3 sequence: CSAKTSGRGETQYF. The CDR3 DNA follows: TGCAGTGCCAAGACTAGCGGGAGAGGAGAGACCCAGTACTTC.

The chain has TRBV7-8 and TRBJ2-7; D may correspond to TRBD1 or TRBD2 (6 bases each). The J call may be in error: the DNA end matches TRBJ2-1 better. This CDR3 has 16 residues. Per germline, CDR1 SGHVS and CDR2 FQNEAQ. Here the CDR3 DNA reads TGTGCCACCCTAACCCAGCTGGGGGGCCTTGTAAATGAGCAGTTCTTC. It specifies CATLTQLGGLVNEQFF.

This clonotype turned up a few times. V usage is TRBV14 and J usage is TRBJ2-5; D remains ambiguous. V was cut by 1 base and J by 5 bases, with 11 bases left in between. CDR1 and CDR2 from the germline V gene are SGHDN and FVKESK. This CDR3 has 14 residues. CDR3 sequence: CASSQVRLGETQYF. CDR3 bases: TGTGCCAGCAGCCAAGTCAGGTTGGGGGAGACCCAGTACTTC.

This clonotype was counted only a few times. J is TRBJ2-1 and V is TRBV2; 9 nucleotides align to TRBD2. The V and J ends lost 11 bases and 1 base, in that order; junction bases with no gene match: 9. The germline CDR1 and CDR2 sequences are SNHLY and FYNNEI. There are 15 residues in the CDR3. CDR3 DNA: TGTGCCGGCACTCCGACTAGCGGTTCCTACAATGAGCAGTTCTTC. The encoded protein is CAGTPTSGSYNEQFF.

The rearrangement joins TRBV2 to TRBJ2-4; D is unclear. CDR3 size: 16 residues. V was pared by 1 base and J by 4 bases, with 14 bases between. Germline values: CDR1 SNHLY, CDR2 FYNNEI. CDR3 amino acids: CASSEGNWDWKNIQYF. DNA for the CDR3: TGTGCCAGCAGTGAAGGGAACTGGGATTGGAAAAACATTCAGTACTTC.

This clonotype was counted between two and nine times. V is TRBV13 and J is TRBJ2-7, with TRBD2 matching over 12 bases. CDR1 PRHDT and CDR2 FYEKMQ come from the germline V gene (reference sequence). V shed 5 bases, J shed 7 bases, and the junction held 9 bases outside the gene matches. The CDR3 is made up of 15 amino acids. The CDR3 DNA reads TGTGCCAGCAGCCCAGATCTACTAGCGGGAGGTGAGCAGTACTTC. This codes for CASSPDLLAGGEQYF.

The rearrangement uses TRBV11-2 and TRBJ2-1; TRBD2 might be the D (5 bases). This CDR3 spans 12 amino acids. V was cut by 5 bases and J by 10 bases, with 12 bases left in between. Germline CDR1 is SGHAT and CDR2 is FQNNGV. The CDR3 coding sequence is TGTGCCAGCAGCCCCTCGGGAAAAGAGCAGTTCTTC. Protein: CASSPSGKEQFF.

This chain links TRBV20-1 with TRBJ2-3; 8 bases fit TRBD1. V lost 6 bases to trimming and J lost 8 bases; unmatched junction nucleotides: 7. Germline CDR1 reads DFQATT; CDR2 reads SNEGSKA (reference sequence). The CDR3 loop spans 12 amino acids. CDR3 region: CSASTGVATQYF. The CDR3 DNA reads TGCAGTGCCTCGACAGGGGTAGCTACGCAGTATTTT.

The chain couples TRBV12-3 or TRBV12-4 to TRBJ1-1; possibly TRBD1 for D (5 bases). V lost 4 bases, J lost 7 bases, and 13 bases lay in between. This CDR3 region has 13 residues. Here the CDR3 DNA reads TGTGCCAGCAGTTCAGGGACGTCTGATGAAGCTTTCTTT. Translating it yields CASSSGTSDEAFF.

This clonotype was detected only a few times. A read error may be the cause here, since a much bigger clone is one base away. This chain uses TRBV7-9 with TRBJ1-1; unclear D gene. The length of the CDR3 is 13 residues. Trimming removed 1 base at V and 3 bases at J, with 6 bases between. Germline CDR1 and CDR2: SEHNR and FQNEAQ (reference sequence). The CDR3 region is CASSLEGHTEAFF. As DNA, the CDR3 is TGTGCCAGCAGCTTAGAAGGGCACACTGAAGCTTTCTTT.

The table lists this clonotype with a count of one. This rearrangement joins TRBV5-1 to TRBJ1-2, with a weak D call TRBD1 (6 bases). Trimming removed 4 bases at V and 6 bases at J, with 13 bases between. Germline lookup yields CDR1 SGHRS and CDR2 YFSETQ. The CDR3 has 13 residues. CDR3 loop: CASSQQGTDGYTF. The CDR3 nucleotides read TGCGCCAGCAGCCAGCAGGGGACGGATGGCTACACCTTC. Full variable domain (remainder filled in from reference TRBV5-1 and TRBJ1-2): KAGVTQTPRYLIKTRGQQVTLSCSPISGHRSVSWYQQTPGQGLQFLFEYFSETQRNKGNFPGRFSGRQFSNSRSEMNVSTLELGDSALYLCASSQQGTDGYTFGSGTRLTVV.

CDR3 in DNA: TGCGCCAGCAGCTTATGGACGGGGGAGGGAGAGACCCAGTACTTC. It is translated as CASSLWTGEGETQYF. The J gene is TRBJ2-5, the V gene TRBV5-1; 7 nucleotides agree with TRBD2. The germline V gene encodes CDR1 SGHRS and CDR2 YFSETQ. CDR3 length: 15 residues. The ends lost 2 bases at V and 4 bases at J; junction bases unmatched: 8.

The table lists this clonotype with many counts. The V call is TRBV7-8, the J call TRBJ2-5; 7 nucleotides match TRBD2. In germline, CDR1 is SGHVS, CDR2 FQNEAQ. V lost 3 bases, J lost 5 bases, and 3 bases stayed unmatched. The CDR3 loop spans 13 amino acids. CDR3 sequence reads: CASSFWGGETQYF. In nucleotides, the CDR3 is TGTGCCAGCAGCTTTTGGGGGGGTGAGACCCAGTACTTC.

The chain is built from TRBV28 and TRBJ2-7, with 9 bases identical to TRBD1. Germline CDR1 MDHEN, CDR2 SYDVKM. The CDR3 is 15 amino acids. The V segment lost 2 bases and the J segment 6 bases; nucleotides outside the gene matches: 8. CDR3 sequence reads: CASSLIGTGSLEQYF. The CDR3 DNA is TGTGCCAGCAGTTTAATCGGGACAGGGAGTCTCGAGCAGTACTTC.

This clonotype was picked up a small number of times. This chain uses TRBV12-3 or TRBV12-4 with TRBJ1-4; D unclear. V gave up 6 bases and J gave up 8 bases, with 13 bases separating them. The CDR3 totals 13 residues. The CDR3 DNA reads TGTGCCAGCAGAAACCGGGGTGAGGAAAAACTGTTTTTT. It yields the protein CASRNRGEEKLFF.

This chain connects TRBV29-1 to TRBJ2-3; possibly TRBD1 or TRBD2 for D (5 bases each). CDR1 SQVTM and CDR2 ANQGSEA come from the germline V gene. There are 15 residues in the CDR3. V lost 6 bases, J lost 2 bases, and 18 bases lay in between. The CDR3 spells CSVRGVSPYTDTQYF. The CDR3 DNA is TGCAGCGTCCGAGGGGTTAGCCCTTACACAGATACGCAGTATTTT.

This clonotype was counted between two and nine times. The V and J genes are TRBV13 and TRBJ1-5; D call uncertain. The CDR3 runs 15 residues. CDR1 is PRHDT and CDR2 is FYEKMQ in the germline V gene (reference sequence). V was cut by 6 bases and J by 4 bases, with 16 bases left in between. The CDR3 sequence: CASSYRNLGNQPQHF. The DNA of the CDR3 is TGTGCCAGCAGTTATAGAAACCTGGGGAATCAGCCCCAGCATTTT.

The chain links TRBV12-3 or TRBV12-4 to TRBJ2-2; 7 positions agree with TRBD2. The CDR3 runs 15 residues. V shed 6 bases, J shed 3 bases, and the junction held 7 bases outside the gene matches. This CDR3 is CASSPVREHTGELFF. In nucleotides, the CDR3 is TGTGCCAGCAGCCCCGTGCGGGAGCACACCGGGGAGCTGTTTTTT.

This chain joins TRBV4-3 and TRBJ2-7, with TRBD2 matching over 13 bases. The germline V gene has CDR1 LGHNA and CDR2 YSLEER. This CDR3 is 16 amino acids long. J gave up 5 bases and V 1 base, and 5 bases lay outside the gene matches. The DNA for the CDR3 is TGCGCCAGCAGCCAAGTTTCGGGACTAGCGGGGAACGAGCAGTACTTC. This translates into CASSQVSGLAGNEQYF.

This clonotype was detected a few times. The CDR3 DNA reads TGTGCCAGCAGCCTCCCGCAGGGAACTGGCTACGAGCAGTACTTC. Its protein is CASSLPQGTGYEQYF. The genes are TRBV14 and TRBJ2-7; D is possibly TRBD1 (5 bases). The CDR3 extends over 15 amino acids. With 4 bases removed from V and 3 bases from J, the gap between germline ends came to 16 bases. CDR1 is SGHDN and CDR2 is FVKESK in the germline V gene. Together with reference TRBV14 and TRBJ2-7, the CDR3 gives the full variable domain: EAGVTQFPSHSVIEKGQTVTLRCDPISGHDNLYWYRRVMGKEIKFLLHFVKESKQDESGMPNNRFLAERTGGTYSTLKVQPAELEDSGVYFCASSLPQGTGYEQYFGPGTRLTVT.

The chain carries TRBV24-1 and TRBJ2-5; D is undetermined. This CDR3 comprises 14 residues. Trimming stripped 1 base from V and 0 bases from J, with 5 bases between. Germline-derived CDR1 and CDR2 are KGHDR and SFDVKD. Here the CDR3 reads CATSDLADQETQYF. The CDR3 DNA is TGTGCCACCAGTGATTTAGCAGACCAAGAGACCCAGTACTTC.

The V gene is TRBV29-1, the J gene TRBJ2-7; D is unresolved. CDR3 size: 15 residues. The germline gives CDR1 SQVTM, CDR2 ANQGSEA. Trimming pared 4 bases from V and 3 bases from J, leaving 19 bases between. The DNA for the CDR3 is TGCAGCGTTGTAGATCTACGGCACAGTAACTACGAGCAGTACTTC. Its translation is CSVVDLRHSNYEQYF.

This chain joins TRBV10-3 and TRBJ2-5; TRBD2 might be the D (5 bases). Matching the DNA end better, TRBJ2-1 makes the J call doubtful. CDR1 is ENHRY and CDR2 is SYGVKD in the germline V gene. The CDR3 spans 15 residues. In DNA form, the CDR3 reads TGTGCCACTAGACTACAGTTGGGAGAGGCCAATGAGCAGTTCTTC. Residues: CATRLQLGEANEQFF.

The chain couples TRBV4-1 to TRBJ1-4; D gene ambiguous. Trimming cost V 4 bases and J 3 bases, with 15 bases left between them. This CDR3 is 16 amino acids long. Germline-derived CDR1 and CDR2 are MGHRA and YSYEKL. As DNA, the CDR3 is TGCGCCAGCAGCCTCTCCCTGGGAGACCCTAATGAAAAACTGTTTTTT. Protein: CASSLSLGDPNEKLFF.

This clonotype was counted only a few times. The chain links TRBV7-9 to TRBJ2-3; TRBD2 matches at 11 bases. The trim removed 4 bases at V and 5 bases at J, leaving 5 bases unmatched. Germline CDR1 and CDR2: SEHNR and FQNEAQ (reference sequence). The CDR3 runs to 15 residues. CDR3 nucleotide sequence: TGTGCCAGCAGCTCCGGGACTAGCGGAGGAGATACGCAGTATTTT. Protein product: CASSSGTSGGDTQYF.

The rearrangement uses TRBV7-9 and TRBJ1-4; D is unresolved. V gave up 2 bases and J gave up 0 bases, with 10 bases separating them. Germline CDR1 and CDR2: SEHNR and FQNEAQ (reference sequence). This CDR3 region has 16 residues. The CDR3 coding sequence is TGTGCCAGCAGCTTACCGCTCACTGCAACTAATGAAAAACTGTTTTTT. Protein product: CASSLPLTATNEKLFF.